This T cell receptor (beta chain) was profiled in a study of blood T cell repertoires in COVID-19. Study details: Collection of acute and convalescent COVID-19 samples took place in the United States, Italy and Spain. Nucleic acid was either cDNA or gDNA, and it came from T cells, B-cell-depleted T cells, or PBMCs.

As handled by the study authors: Estimated nucleated cell counts came from reference gene primer amplification. Only in-frame clones appear in the TCRdb table, and some are missing; sequencing was by immunoSEQ multiplex PCR. V and J calls and clone size are as listed in that table; D and trimming were resolved from the DNA. Among 150,000 to 200,000 clones, approximately 84% were seen once, and the ten largest hold about 11%. Germline loops: CDR1 LGHDT, CDR2 YNNKEL (reference sequence). V lost 1 base and J lost 0, with 19 bases in between. The CDR3 totals 19 residues. This sequence joins TRBV3-1 (or the pseudogene TRBV3-2) and TRBJ2-1; D is unclear. This clonotype was obtained from a man between 65 and 79 years old with active or convalescent COVID-19. Sequenced material: peripheral blood. CDR3 coding DNA: TGTGCCAGCAGCCAAGTAAGTTTGTCCGAATCCTACTCCTACAATGAGCAGTTCTTC. It codes for CASSQVSLSESYSYNEQFF.